These 30 T cell receptor beta chains were sequenced from one sample in a study of shared clonotypes between healthy human individuals. Only CD45RO-negative cells positively selected for CCR7 counted as naive CD8 cells, so terminally differentiated effector memory CD45RA+ cells were excluded. Measured with immunoSEQ multiplex PCR; TCRdb has only the in-frame clones, and not every one. Among over 2 million clones listed, over 85% were seen once. Sequences were obtained from naive CD8+ T cells sorted from blood. Source of these receptors: a man between 18 and 35 years old in good health.

The chain employs TRBV7-9 and TRBJ2-3; D is undetermined. The V and J ends lost 5 bases and 5 bases respectively, with 5 bases between them. CDR3 length equals 11 residues. Per the germline V gene, CDR1 is SEHNR and CDR2 is FQNEAQ (reference sequence). The DNA for the CDR3 is TGTGCCAGCAGCCGCGGAGATACGCAGTATTTT. It translates to CASSRGDTQYF.

CDR3 sequence (DNA): TGTGCCAGTAGTAGGACTAGCGGGACCTCCTACGAGCAGTACTTC. Protein: CASSRTSGTSYEQYF. V gene TRBV19 combines with J gene TRBJ2-7; 12 positions match TRBD2. Germline CDR1 LNHDA, CDR2 SQIVND (reference sequence). V shed 4 bases and J 0 bases; nucleotides not matched to a gene: 1. The CDR3 runs 15 residues.

The chain combines TRBV27 with TRBJ2-1, with D perhaps matching TRBD2 (5 bases). The germline CDR1 and CDR2 sequences are MNHEY and SMNVEV (reference sequence). Between the trimmed V and J ends, which lost 3 bases and 4 bases, there was a span of 13 bases. The CDR3 extends over 15 amino acids. CDR3 nucleotides: TGTGCCAGCAGTTTTGGGAGCGCACAATACAATGAGCAGTTCTTC. It is translated as CASSFGSAQYNEQFF.

The rearrangement uses TRBV18 and TRBJ1-2; D is undetermined. Germline loops: CDR1 KGHSH, CDR2 LQKENI. The CDR3 spans 12 residues. V lost 3 bases to trimming and J lost 10 bases, with 12 bases between them. CDR3 coding DNA: TGTGCCAGCTCACCTACGGGAATTGACTACACCTTC. It encodes CASSPTGIDYTF.

The CDR3 spells CAGLSGTSGIGEQFF. As DNA, the CDR3 is TGTGCCGGACTTTCCGGGACTAGCGGGATTGGAGAGCAGTTCTTC. This chain links TRBV6-5 with TRBJ2-1; 13 bases line up with TRBD2. With V trimmed by 11 bases and J by 10 bases, 14 bases remained unmatched. Germline V CDR1 and CDR2: MNHEY, SVGAGI. The CDR3 extends over 15 amino acids.

The chain recombines TRBV29-1 with TRBJ1-1, with D possibly matching TRBD1 (5 bases). The germline CDR1 and CDR2 sequences are SQVTM and ANQGSEA. The V and J ends lost 5 bases and 3 bases respectively, with 19 bases between them. This CDR3 has 15 amino acids. CDR3 in DNA: TGCAGCGTTCCGGGCCTGTGGGGCGCGGACACTGAAGCTTTCTTT. Encoded protein: CSVPGLWGADTEAFF.

The gene calls are TRBV7-8 and TRBJ2-5; tentative D call: TRBD1 (6 bases). Germline values: CDR1 SGHVS, CDR2 FQNEAQ. This CDR3 comprises 14 residues. V lost 2 bases and J lost 5, with 12 bases in between. The CDR3 region is CASSLYQGKETQYF. The CDR3 DNA is TGTGCCAGCAGCTTATATCAGGGGAAGGAGACCCAGTACTTC.

As regards this clone: In the same sample, other DNA sequences code for this CDR3. The rearrangement uses TRBV30 and TRBJ2-5; tentatively, D is TRBD1 (5 bases). V lost 0 bases, J lost 2 bases, and 10 bases lay in between. The CDR3 length is 14 residues. Per germline, CDR1 GTSNPN and CDR2 SVGIG (reference sequence). The CDR3 DNA is TGTGCCTGGAGTGTAGGGGTCGGGCAAGAGACCCAGTACTTC. It specifies CAWSVGVGQETQYF.

This chain connects TRBV5-1 to TRBJ2-7; tentative D call: TRBD2 (6 bases). Per germline, CDR1 SGHRS and CDR2 YFSETQ. Trimming pared 2 bases from V and 5 bases from J, leaving 17 bases between. The CDR3 consists of 15 residues. The CDR3 DNA is TGCGCCAGCAGCTTTCAAGGCGGAGGGGTCCACGAGCAGTACTTC. It specifies CASSFQGGGVHEQYF.

The chain has TRBV27 and TRBJ1-5; tentatively, D is TRBD1 (6 bases). This CDR3 spans 15 amino acids. V lost 6 bases and J lost 7, with 19 bases in between. Germline lookup yields CDR1 MNHEY and CDR2 SMNVEV (reference sequence). The CDR3 spells CASRDRGGAGQPQHF. The CDR3 DNA sequence: TGTGCCAGCAGGGACAGAGGGGGGGCTGGGCAGCCCCAGCATTTT.

The rearrangement joins TRBV7-9 to TRBJ2-7; 9 nucleotides agree with TRBD1. This CDR3 comprises 18 residues. Germline V gene sequence: CDR1 SEHNR, CDR2 FQNEAQ (reference sequence). V was pared by 5 bases and J by 4 bases, with 18 bases of the junction left unmatched. CDR3 nucleotide sequence: TGTGCCAGCAGCGATACCCTCGGAGCCGGGACAGGGCCTTACGAGCAGTACTTC. This codes for CASSDTLGAGTGPYEQYF.

This clone appeared a single time. The chain carries TRBV9 and TRBJ2-7; either TRBD1 or TRBD2 may supply D (5 bases each). There are 12 residues in the CDR3. Trimming removed 2 bases at V and 7 bases at J, with 10 bases between. Germline V gene lookup returns CDR1 SGDLS and CDR2 YYNGEE. The CDR3 is CASSVPGREQYF. CDR3 nucleotide sequence: TGTGCCAGCAGCGTCCCAGGGAGAGAGCAGTACTTC.

V usage is TRBV7-9 and J usage is TRBJ2-3, with D possibly matching TRBD1 (5 bases). Germline-derived CDR1 and CDR2 are SEHNR and FQNEAQ (reference sequence). V shed 1 base and J shed 4 bases, with 18 bases lying between them. The length of the CDR3 is 17 residues. The CDR3 here is CASSLENRHRIADTQYF. The DNA of the CDR3 is TGTGCCAGCAGCTTAGAGAACCGTCACAGGATCGCAGATACGCAGTATTTT.

This rearrangement joins TRBV10-3 to TRBJ1-1, with 7 nucleotides matching TRBD1. CDR1 is ENHRY and CDR2 is SYGVKD in the germline V gene. The CDR3 sequence is 14 residues long. The V segment lost 9 bases and the J segment 2 bases; nucleotides outside the gene matches: 9. The CDR3 DNA reads TGTGCCATAAACACTGACAGGGAAAACACTGAAGCTTTCTTT. The encoded protein is CAINTDRENTEAFF.

The rearrangement joins TRBV13 to TRBJ2-7; possible D gene TRBD2, 5 bases. V lost 2 bases to trimming and J lost 0 bases, with 11 bases between them. The length of the CDR3 is 15 residues. Germline CDR1 PRHDT, CDR2 FYEKMQ (reference sequence). The CDR3 protein is CASSLRGQSSYEQYF. As DNA, the CDR3 is TGTGCCAGCAGCTTACGAGGGCAGAGCTCCTACGAGCAGTACTTC.

Comment on this clone: Other nucleotide sequences in the sample specify the same CDR3. The chain uses TRBV7-8 and TRBJ1-4; D is ambiguous. This CDR3 is 13 amino acids long. V was trimmed by 1 base and J by 3 bases, leaving 3 bases between them. CDR1 is SGHVS and CDR2 is FQNEAQ in the germline V gene. The CDR3 here is CASSLGANEKLFF. As DNA, the CDR3 is TGTGCCAGCAGCTTAGGGGCTAATGAAAAACTGTTTTTT.

The chain recombines TRBV19 with TRBJ2-1; the D is unclear. This CDR3 is 14 amino acids long. Trimming cost V 5 bases and J 2 bases, with 10 bases left between them. Germline V gives CDR1 LNHDA, CDR2 SQIVND (reference sequence). DNA for the CDR3: TGTGCCAGTAGTGATGGGCTCGCCTACAATGAGCAGTTCTTC. Translated, it gives CASSDGLAYNEQFF.

The gene calls are TRBV28 and TRBJ2-7, with 7 nucleotides matching TRBD2. This CDR3 is 15 amino acids long. The V gene end was trimmed by 7 bases and the J gene end by 4 bases; junction bases not matched to a gene: 13. Germline V lookup: CDR1 MDHEN, CDR2 SYDVKM. The CDR3 spells CASIPSGTTSYEQYF. The CDR3 nucleotides read TGTGCCAGCATCCCGTCCGGGACTACGAGTTACGAGCAGTACTTC.

This chain links TRBV28 with TRBJ1-5, with a possible D match to TRBD1 (6 bases). Trimming pared 6 bases from V and 2 bases from J, leaving 17 bases between. The CDR3 has 16 residues. Germline V CDR1 and CDR2: MDHEN, SYDVKM. The CDR3 nucleotides read TGTGCCAGCAGGATATCACAGGGAAGGGGCAATCAGCCCCAGCATTTT. Translated, it gives CASRISQGRGNQPQHF.

Remarks on this clone: The same CDR3 is also encoded by other DNA sequences in this sample. The chain joins TRBV9 to TRBJ2-7; 10 bases are shared with TRBD2. This CDR3 region has 14 residues. Per the germline V gene, CDR1 is SGDLS and CDR2 is YYNGEE. V trimming: 0 bases; J trimming: 4 bases; junction bases outside the gene matches: 1. The CDR3 loop reads CASSVASGRYEQYF. For the CDR3, the DNA is TGTGCCAGCAGCGTAGCTAGCGGGAGATACGAGCAGTACTTC.

The J gene is TRBJ2-6, the V gene TRBV4-1; D tentatively reads TRBD1 or TRBD2 (5 bases each). The CDR3 is made up of 18 amino acids. Germline V gene lookup returns CDR1 MGHRA and CDR2 YSYEKL. The V end was cut by 0 bases, the J end by 0 bases, with 12 bases between. The CDR3 bases are TGCGCCAGCAGCCAAGATGAGGGGCTTACCTCTGGGGCCAACGTCCTGACTTTC. Translation gives CASSQDEGLTSGANVLTF.

As concerns this clone: Other nucleotide sequences in the sample specify the same CDR3. This chain connects TRBV30 to TRBJ2-5; D may be TRBD1 or TRBD2 (5 bases each). V was trimmed by 2 bases and J by 4 bases, leaving 8 bases between them. There are 12 residues in the CDR3. Germline V gives CDR1 GTSNPN, CDR2 SVGIG (reference sequence). The DNA for the CDR3 is TGTGCCTGGAGTCTTGGGGGAGAGACCCAGTACTTC. This sequence encodes CAWSLGGETQYF.

This chain joins TRBV5-6 and TRBJ2-5; unclear D gene. The CDR3 has 13 residues. Between the trimmed V and J ends, which lost 0 bases and 5 bases, there was a span of 8 bases. CDR1 and CDR2 from the germline V gene are SGHDT and YYEEEE. CDR3 coding DNA: TGTGCCAGCAGCTTGGAATCAGACGAGACCCAGTACTTC. Protein product: CASSLESDETQYF.

The V gene is TRBV29-1, the J gene TRBJ2-5, with 14 bases matching TRBD2. Unmatched junction bases numbered 5, after V lost 7 bases and J lost 4 bases. The germline CDR1 and CDR2 sequences are SQVTM and ANQGSEA. The length of the CDR3 is 14 residues. CDR3 in DNA: TGCAGCGCGGGGACTAGCGGGAGTGGAGAGACCCAGTACTTC. Its protein is CSAGTSGSGETQYF.

The V gene is TRBV5-1, the J gene TRBJ2-7, with 10 bases lining up with TRBD2. CDR1 is SGHRS and CDR2 is YFSETQ in the germline V gene. V lost 2 bases and J lost 4; bases outside the gene matches: 12. The CDR3 runs to 17 residues. CDR3 region: CASSLSYLAGEVYEQYF. DNA for the CDR3: TGCGCCAGCAGCTTAAGTTACCTAGCGGGGGAAGTTTACGAGCAGTACTTC.

This clone was recorded only once. The chain recombines TRBV14 with TRBJ1-2; no clear D gene. This CDR3 contains 15 residues. CDR1 is SGHDN and CDR2 is FVKESK in the germline V gene. V was clipped by 4 bases and J by 5 bases, with 17 bases between them. The CDR3 bases are TGTGCCAGCAGCCCGCCCGGGTTGGAGTTATATGGCTACACCTTC. Translating it yields CASSPPGLELYGYTF.

As regards this clone: Other nucleotide sequences from this sample produce the same CDR3. The chain is built from TRBV6-5 and TRBJ2-7; 9 bases line up with TRBD2. This CDR3 has 15 residues. With V trimmed by 0 bases and J by 2 bases, 2 bases remained unmatched. Germline V gives CDR1 MNHEY, CDR2 SVGAGI. CDR3 in amino acids: CASSYSVAGAYEQYF. For the CDR3, the DNA is TGTGCCAGCAGTTACTCGGTAGCGGGGGCCTACGAGCAGTACTTC.

V usage is TRBV7-9 and J usage is TRBJ1-4; D may be TRBD1 (5 bases). Germline V gene sequence: CDR1 SEHNR, CDR2 FQNEAQ (reference sequence). The V end lost 5 bases, the J end lost 7 bases, and 20 bases lay between the germline ends. The CDR3 has 16 residues. The chain's CDR3 is CASSSAAAGKGEKLFF. DNA of the CDR3: TGTGCCAGCAGCAGCGCGGCGGCAGGGAAGGGTGAAAAACTGTTTTTT.

A note on this clone: At one end, the junction sequence differs from germline, possibly due to a read error. J is TRBJ1-5 and V is TRBV11-3; D is uncertain. The CDR3 consists of 14 residues. Per the germline V gene, CDR1 is SGHNT and CDR2 is YENEEA. Written as DNA, the CDR3 is TGTGCCAGCACCTTAGAGGCCGACAATCAGCCCCAGCATTTT. It is translated as CASTLEADNQPQHF.

In the case of this clone: Other DNA sequences in the same sample also yield this CDR3. The rearrangement joins TRBV11-2 to TRBJ2-1; weak D call: TRBD2 (5 bases). V was trimmed by 1 base and J by 0 bases, leaving 7 bases between them. The CDR3 consists of 15 residues. Germline-derived CDR1 and CDR2 are SGHAT and FQNNGV. CDR3 sequence: CASSLVRGSYNEQFF. CDR3 nucleotide sequence: TGTGCCAGCAGCTTAGTCCGGGGCTCCTACAATGAGCAGTTCTTC.